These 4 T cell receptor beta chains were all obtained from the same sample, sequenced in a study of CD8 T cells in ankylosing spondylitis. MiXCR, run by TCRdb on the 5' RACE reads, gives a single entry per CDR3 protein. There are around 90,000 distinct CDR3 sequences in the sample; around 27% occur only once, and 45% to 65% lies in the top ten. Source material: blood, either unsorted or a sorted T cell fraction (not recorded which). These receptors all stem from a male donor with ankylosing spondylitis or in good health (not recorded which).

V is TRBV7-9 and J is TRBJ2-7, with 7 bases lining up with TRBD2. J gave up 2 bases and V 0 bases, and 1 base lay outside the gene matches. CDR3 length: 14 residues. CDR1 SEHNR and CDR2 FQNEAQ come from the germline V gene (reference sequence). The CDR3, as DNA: TGTGCCAGCAGCTTAGCGGGAGGGCCCTACGAGCAGTACTTC. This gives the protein CASSLAGGPYEQYF.

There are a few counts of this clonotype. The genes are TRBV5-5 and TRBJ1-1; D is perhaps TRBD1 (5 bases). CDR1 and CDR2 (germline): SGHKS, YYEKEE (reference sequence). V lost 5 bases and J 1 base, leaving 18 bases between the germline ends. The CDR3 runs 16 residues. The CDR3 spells CASRETGPYQNTEAFF. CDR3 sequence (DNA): TGTGCCAGCAGGGAAACGGGACCTTACCAGAACACTGAAGCTTTCTTT.

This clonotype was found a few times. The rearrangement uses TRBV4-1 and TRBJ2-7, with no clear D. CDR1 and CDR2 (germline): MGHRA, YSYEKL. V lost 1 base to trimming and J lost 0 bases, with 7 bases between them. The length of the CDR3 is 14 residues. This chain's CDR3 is CASSQGVGSYEQYF. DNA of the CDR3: TGCGCCAGCAGCCAAGGTGTCGGCTCCTACGAGCAGTACTTC.

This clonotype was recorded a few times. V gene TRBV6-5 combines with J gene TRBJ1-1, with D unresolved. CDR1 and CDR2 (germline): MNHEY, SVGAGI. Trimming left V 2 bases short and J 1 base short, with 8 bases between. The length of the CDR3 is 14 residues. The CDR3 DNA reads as TGTGCCAGCAGTTACGAACAGCAGAACACTGAAGCTTTCTTT. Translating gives CASSYEQQNTEAFF.